This T cell receptor (beta chain) was sequenced in a study of cytomegalovirus exposure and HLA in healthy donors. Trimming took 5 bases from V and 5 from J; bases not matched to a gene: 15. The CDR3 is made up of 17 amino acids. CDR1 and CDR2 from the germline V gene are MRHNA and SNTAGT. Healthy donors of bone marrow made up the group. General study findings and limits: The authors later found HLA-associated TCR beta chains more clonally expanded than equally common others. Listed as cytomegalovirus-associated were 150 or so TCR beta chains.

With 60 Vbeta and 13 Jbeta primers, the PCR was carried out. Some clones are missing from TCRdb's copy, which holds only in-frame ones; the method was immunoSEQ multiplex PCR. The profile shows around 150,000 clones, around 77% of them singletons. Comment on this clone: As yet, its antigen is unknown.

This receptor was obtained from a man aged 30 to 39 in good health. The specimen was PBMCs. The V and J genes are TRBV6-4 and TRBJ1-2, with 9 bases identical to TRBD1. CDR3: CASSSEYETGGSYGYTF. In nucleotides, the CDR3 is TGTGCCAGCAGTTCCGAATATGAGACAGGGGGAAGTTATGGCTACACCTTC.